Below, 13 T cell receptor beta chains from the same sample are listed, as sequenced in a study of CD8+CD57+ T cells in acquired aplastic anemia. Genomic DNA served as template for TCR beta VDJ and CDR3 profiling. TCRdb re-derived calls from the reads in MiXCR, one entry per CDR3 protein. The table includes about 110,000 distinct CDR3 sequences, about half detected once. Sequencing was performed on sorted CD4+, CD8+, or CD8+CD57+ T cells (not recorded which) from PBMCs. The receptors shown here come from a human donor in good health, serving as a control.

The chain joins TRBV9 to TRBJ2-7; TRBD2 matches at 7 bases. Germline lookup yields CDR1 SGDLS and CDR2 YYNGEE. With V trimmed by 0 bases and J by 2 bases, 5 bases remained unmatched. This CDR3 comprises 15 residues. CDR3 coding DNA: TGTGCCAGCAGCGTAGCTCCAGCGGGGACCTACGAGCAGTACTTC. Its translation is CASSVAPAGTYEQYF.

V gene TRBV7-8 combines with J gene TRBJ2-5, with 7 nucleotides matching TRBD2. J lost 5 bases, V lost 1 base, and 7 bases had no gene match. The CDR3 contains 15 residues. Germline CDR1 SGHVS, CDR2 FQNEAQ. CDR3 protein: CASSLVGRVEETQYF. The CDR3 DNA reads TGTGCCAGCAGCTTAGTGGGGAGGGTCGAGGAGACCCAGTACTTC. Variable domain in full (rest from reference TRBV7-8 and TRBJ2-5): GAGVSQSPRYKVAKRGQDVALRCDPISGHVSLFWYQQALGQGPEFLTYFQNEAQLDKSGLPSDRFFAERPEGSVSTLKIQRTQQEDSAVYLCASSLVGRVEETQYFGPGTRLLVL.

To note about this clonotype: A read error may produce the germline difference seen at one junction end. This chain joins TRBV15 and TRBJ2-7, with 8 bases that match TRBD2. CDR3 length: 13 residues. From germline, CDR1 is LNHNV and CDR2 YYDKDF (reference sequence). CDR3: CATSRGGSGVPDF. The CDR3 DNA reads as TGTGCCACCAGCAGAGGAGGTAGCGGGGTGCCGGACTTC.

This clonotype was seen more than once but under ten times. This chain links TRBV2 with TRBJ2-7; 7 bases line up with TRBD2. The CDR3 extends over 12 amino acids. The trim removed 4 bases at V and 6 bases at J, leaving 3 bases unmatched. In germline, CDR1 is SNHLY, CDR2 FYNNEI. The CDR3 loop is CASSAGRGEQYF. CDR3 DNA: TGTGCCAGCAGTGCGGGGAGGGGCGAGCAGTACTTC.

A word on this clonotype: Because the CDR3's place on the DNA is in doubt, the DNA is left out and the CDR3 is given as listed by TCRdb. The chain recombines TRBV10-2 with TRBJ1-3. Germline V lookup: CDR1 WSHSY, CDR2 SAAADI. The CDR3 is 13 amino acids long, termini counted. The CDR3 spells CASLVGSGNTMYF.

In its sample, this clonotype was seen many times. The CDR3 sequence: CASSLLTSYEQYF. Written as DNA, the CDR3 is TGTGCCAGCAGTTTGTTGACGTCCTACGAGCAGTACTTC. J is TRBJ2-7 and V is TRBV27, with D uncertain. The CDR3 length is 13 residues. Germline V gene sequence: CDR1 MNHEY, CDR2 SMNVEV (reference sequence). Trimming took 3 bases from V and 1 from J, leaving 7 bases between them.

The V call is TRBV2, the J call TRBJ2-7; D ambiguous. The CDR3 runs 11 residues. Trimming shortened V by 2 bases and J by 5 bases, and 4 bases separated the two germline ends. Looked up from germline, CDR1 is SNHLY and CDR2 is FYNNEI. The CDR3 sequence is CASSENHEQYF. The DNA of the CDR3 is TGTGCCAGCAGTGAAAACCACGAGCAGTACTTC.

This clonotype was detected many times. The CDR3 region has the DNA TGTGCCAGCAGCGACAGGGAGAGCTCCTACGAGCAGTACTTC. Encoded protein: CASSDRESSYEQYF. This chain joins TRBV3-1 and TRBJ2-7, with 7 bases matching TRBD1. Unmatched junction bases numbered 4, after V lost 5 bases and J lost 0 bases. Germline values: CDR1 LGHDT, CDR2 YNNKEL (reference sequence). The CDR3 length is 14 residues.

This rearrangement joins TRBV2 to TRBJ2-7, with D unresolved. Germline CDR1 reads SNHLY; CDR2 reads FYNNEI. Trimming stripped 1 base from V and 4 bases from J, with 11 bases between. The CDR3 runs 14 residues. DNA of the CDR3: TGTGCCAGCAGTGAAGGGTTGGAGTTATACGAGCAGTACTTC. Translation gives CASSEGLELYEQYF.

The chain joins TRBV10-1 to TRBJ2-7; 9 bases align to TRBD2. Per the germline V gene, CDR1 is WNHNN and CDR2 is SYGVQD (reference sequence). Trimming cost V 4 bases and J 0 bases; bases outside gene matches: 4. The CDR3 sequence is 15 residues long. CDR3 sequence reads: CASSGAAGGSYEQYF. CDR3 DNA sequence: TGCGCCAGCAGTGGGGCAGCGGGGGGCTCCTACGAGCAGTACTTC.

This clonotype was seen more than once but under ten times. The rearrangement links TRBV14 to TRBJ1-1, with a possible D match to TRBD1 (6 bases). From germline, CDR1 is SGHDN and CDR2 FVKESK. V dropped 1 base and J dropped 3 bases, with 30 bases sitting between them. This CDR3 comprises 21 residues. CDR3 coding DNA: TGTGCCAGCAGCCAAGGTCTGTCTAGTTTTTCACAGGGAGGAAGGTACACTGAAGCTTTCTTT. This encodes CASSQGLSSFSQGGRYTEAFF.

This clonotype occurred many times. The CDR3 here is CASSWPRENQPQHF. The CDR3 DNA is TGTGCCAGTAGTTGGCCCAGGGAGAATCAGCCCCAGCATTTT. The J gene is TRBJ1-5, the V gene TRBV19, with D maybe TRBD1 (5 bases). The CDR3 length is 14 residues. The germline gives CDR1 LNHDA, CDR2 SQIVND (reference sequence). The germline V and J ends were trimmed by 5 bases and 4 bases, with 12 bases remaining between them.

The count of this clonotype is one. J is TRBJ1-6 and V is TRBV2, with TRBD1 matching over 8 bases. From germline, CDR1 is SNHLY and CDR2 FYNNEI. With 8 bases clipped from V and 10 bases from J, the junction kept 7 bases outside the gene matches. The CDR3 consists of 13 residues. In DNA form, the CDR3 reads TGTGCCAGCCACGGACAGGGACGGTCACCCCTCCACTTT. It encodes CASHGQGRSPLHF.